The 12 T cell receptor beta chains given below trace back to one sample, sequenced in a study of response to subunit inactivated influenza vaccine. TCRdb ran MiXCR on the RT-PCR reads and lists one entry per CDR3 protein. The table has about 500,000 distinct CDR3 sequences, about 17% seen once. This specimen consisted of CD4+ T cells sorted from PBMCs, obtained around 25 months after vaccination. The receptor set was obtained from a man in his fifties or sixties who received an inactivated influenza vaccine.

The chain is built from TRBV20-1 and TRBJ2-5, with 8 bases matching TRBD2. Trimming removed 3 bases from V and 5 bases from J; junction bases left unmatched: 8. The CDR3 runs to 14 residues. Per the germline V gene, CDR1 is DFQATT and CDR2 is SNEGSKA (reference sequence). In DNA form, the CDR3 reads TGCAGTGCTAGTCGGGGGGGCTCTCGGGAGACCCAGTACTTC. Protein product: CSASRGGSRETQYF.

In this sample, this clonotype turned up a few times. The chain links TRBV4-3 to TRBJ2-4; D is possibly TRBD1 (6 bases). This CDR3 region has 16 residues. Germline V CDR1 and CDR2: LGHNA, YSLEER. Trimming removed 4 bases at V and 6 bases at J, with 19 bases between. The DNA for the CDR3 is TGCGCCAGCAGCCCGGAGGCAACAGGGTCTGGAAACATTCAGTACTTC. It encodes CASSPEATGSGNIQYF.

This clonotype was seen a few times. The gene calls are TRBV6-1 and TRBJ2-7; 9 bases match TRBD1. This CDR3 has 13 amino acids. Germline assignment: CDR1 MNHNS and CDR2 SASEGT. The ends lost 6 bases at V and 3 bases at J; junction bases unmatched: 3. The CDR3 DNA sequence: TGTGCCAGCAGAAAGACAGGGGGCTACGAGCAGTACTTC. It codes for CASRKTGGYEQYF.

This clonotype has more than one count but fewer than ten. The chain carries TRBV28 and TRBJ1-1; D call uncertain. Germline CDR1 reads MDHEN; CDR2 reads SYDVKM. The CDR3 sequence is 13 residues long. V was cut by 1 base and J by 4 bases, with 7 bases left in between. The CDR3 loop reads CASSLLGSTEAFF. CDR3 bases: TGTGCCAGCAGTTTATTGGGGAGCACTGAAGCTTTCTTT.

This clonotype was counted a few times. The CDR3 reads CASRNPGDSEFF. CDR3 DNA: TGTGCCAGCAGGAACCCCGGGGACAGCGAGTTCTTC. The rearrangement uses TRBV7-3 and TRBJ2-1; 7 nucleotides align to TRBD1. CDR3 length: 12 amino acids. Per germline, CDR1 SGHTA and CDR2 FQGTGA. V lost 6 bases and J lost 14; bases outside the gene matches: 10.

The chain carries TRBV12-3 or TRBV12-4 and TRBJ2-1; tentatively, D is TRBD1 (6 bases). V was trimmed by 6 bases and J by 9 bases, leaving 15 bases between them. This CDR3 is built from 13 residues. This chain's CDR3 is CASSPRIGGEQFF. The CDR3 bases are TGTGCCAGCAGCCCGCGCATAGGGGGTGAGCAGTTCTTC.

This chain links TRBV20-1 with TRBJ2-7; a possible D gene is TRBD2 (5 bases). Germline CDR1 reads DFQATT; CDR2 reads SNEGSKA (reference sequence). The V and J ends lost 6 bases and 0 bases respectively, with 9 bases between them. The CDR3 is made up of 12 amino acids. The CDR3 is CSATGSSYEQYF. CDR3 in DNA: TGCAGTGCGACGGGAAGCTCCTACGAGCAGTACTTC.

This chain links TRBV20-1 with TRBJ2-7, with 11 bases matching TRBD2. CDR3 length equals 15 residues. Germline-derived CDR1 and CDR2 are DFQATT and SNEGSKA (reference sequence). V trimming: 0 bases; J trimming: 4 bases; junction bases outside the gene matches: 5. The CDR3 nucleotides read TGCAGTGCTAGAGATCTCGCTAGCGGGAGGTACGAGCAGTACTTC. Protein product: CSARDLASGRYEQYF.

The chain couples TRBV5-8 to TRBJ2-6; D uncertain. Trimming removed 0 bases from V and 2 bases from J, with 6 bases in between. Germline CDR1 and CDR2: SGHTS and YDEGEE. The CDR3 extends over 15 amino acids. The DNA of the CDR3 is TGTGCCAGCAGCTTGGGGGAAACTGGGGCCAACGTCCTGACTTTC. Its translation: CASSLGETGANVLTF.

This clonotype occurred many times. The J gene is TRBJ2-7, the V gene TRBV20-1; D remains unclear. Trimming cost V 6 bases and J 3 bases, with 6 bases left between them. The V gene's germline CDR1 is DFQATT and CDR2 SNEGSKA (reference sequence). CDR3 size: 10 residues. The CDR3 nucleotides are TGCAGTGCAAAATACTACGAGCAGTACTTC. It yields the protein CSAKYYEQYF.

This rearrangement joins TRBV20-1 to TRBJ2-1; possibly TRBD1 for D (6 bases). From germline, CDR1 is DFQATT and CDR2 SNEGSKA (reference sequence). Trimming took off 4 bases at V and 6 bases at J, with 10 bases between the two ends. The CDR3 covers 12 residues. The CDR3 DNA sequence: TGCAGTGCTATTCCCAGGGGCAATGAGCAGTTCTTC. Residues: CSAIPRGNEQFF.

This clonotype was seen a few times. V and J are TRBV28 and TRBJ2-3; 7 bases are shared with TRBD2. Unmatched junction bases numbered 12, after V lost 2 bases and J lost 4 bases. The CDR3 totals 17 residues. CDR1 MDHEN and CDR2 SYDVKM come from the germline V gene. CDR3 region: CASSLLGGSRGSDTQYF. The CDR3 nucleotides are TGTGCCAGCAGTTTACTAGGCGGGAGTCGGGGATCAGATACGCAGTATTTT.